This T cell receptor (beta chain) derives from a study of CD8 T cells in Susac syndrome. A word on this clonotype: Its antigen remains unidentified.

Overall study findings and caveats: The authors acknowledged that their TCR sequencing and HLA analysis involved a relatively small number of individuals.

TCR beta was sequenced from blood CD8+ and CD4+ T cells. TEMRA cells were enriched by FACS, while CD8+ and CD4+ T cells were obtained through a negative isolation that was performed magnetically. RNA in amounts of roughly 0.5 to 1 ug was reverse transcribed with random hexamers. Amplification of TCR beta CDR3 by immunoSEQ multiplex PCR spanned 54 Vbeta and 13 Jbeta. Via MiXCR, TCRdb re-called the immunoSEQ multiplex PCR reads, giving one row per CDR3 protein. Altogether about 400,000 distinct CDR3 sequences are present, more than 70% being singletons, with the ten largest covering roughly 0.11%. This receptor was obtained from a human donor with multiple sclerosis. Sequenced sample: CD8+ T cells from PBMCs.

The CDR3 nucleotides read TGTGCCAGCAGCTTGACTCTCGCCGGGGGCACTGAAGCTTTCTTT. Translated: CASSLTLAGGTEAFF. This chain links TRBV5-4 with TRBJ1-1; weak D call: TRBD1 (5 bases). Germline CDR1 reads SGHNT; CDR2 reads YYREEE (reference sequence). Trimming pared 1 base from V and 4 bases from J, leaving 14 bases between. The CDR3 covers 15 residues.